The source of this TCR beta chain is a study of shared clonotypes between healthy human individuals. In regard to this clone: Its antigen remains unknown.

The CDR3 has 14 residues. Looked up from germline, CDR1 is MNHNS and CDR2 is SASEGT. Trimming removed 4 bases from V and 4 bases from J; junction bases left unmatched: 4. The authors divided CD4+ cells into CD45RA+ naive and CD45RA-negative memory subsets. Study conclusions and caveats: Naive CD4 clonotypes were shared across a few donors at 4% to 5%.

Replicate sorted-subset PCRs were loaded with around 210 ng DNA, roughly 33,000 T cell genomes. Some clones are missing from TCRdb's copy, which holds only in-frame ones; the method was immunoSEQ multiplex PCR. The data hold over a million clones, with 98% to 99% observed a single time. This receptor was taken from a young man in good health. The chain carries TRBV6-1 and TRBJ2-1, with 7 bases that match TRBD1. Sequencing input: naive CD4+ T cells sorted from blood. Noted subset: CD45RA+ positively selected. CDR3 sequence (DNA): TGTGCCAGCAGTGGGTGGACAGGATACAATGAGCAGTTCTTC. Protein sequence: CASSGWTGYNEQFF.